These 8 T cell receptor beta chains originate from one sample sequenced in a study of OX40 agonist ivuxolimab in advanced cancers. This table comes from immunoSEQ multiplex PCR, and its TCRdb copy is limited to in-frame clones, with some not included. The data show over 50,000 clones, with 65% to 90% seen just once and roughly 0.5% held by the top ten. Specimen: CD4+ or CD8+ T cells sorted from blood, collected in a trial of the OX40 agonist ivuxolimab. The receptors shown here come from an adult with an advanced solid tumor such as melanoma, head and neck, liver or kidney cancer.

J is TRBJ1-5 and V is TRBV28; D ambiguous. This CDR3 contains 13 residues. Germline CDR1 and CDR2: MDHEN and SYDVKM. V lost 10 bases and J 7 bases, leaving 17 bases between the germline ends. CDR3 loop: CATRKATPQPQHF. In DNA form, the CDR3 reads TGTGCCACCAGAAAGGCAACACCGCAGCCCCAGCATTTT.

This clone was seen a few times. The chain links TRBV2 to TRBJ1-1, with D uncertain. CDR1 SNHLY and CDR2 FYNNEI come from the germline V gene. This CDR3 has 13 amino acids. The germline V and J ends were trimmed by 2 bases and 2 bases, with 6 bases remaining between them. Written as DNA, the CDR3 is TGTGCCAGCAGTGAACAGGTTAACACTGAAGCTTTCTTT. Encoded protein: CASSEQVNTEAFF.

The V gene is TRBV11-2, the J gene TRBJ2-1; 10 nucleotides agree with TRBD2. The CDR3 is made up of 13 amino acids. Trimming at V came to 6 bases and at J to 5 bases, leaving 1 base not matched to a gene. The V gene's germline CDR1 is SGHAT and CDR2 FQNNGV. The CDR3 coding sequence is TGTGCCAGCAGAGGACTAGCGGACAATGAGCAGTTCTTC. Encoded protein: CASRGLADNEQFF.

This clone was counted a few times. CDR3 sequence reads: CASSWAGQGAIGELFF. The CDR3 region has the DNA TGCGCCAGCAGCTGGGCGGGACAGGGGGCGATCGGGGAGCTGTTTTTT. This chain joins TRBV5-1 and TRBJ2-2; 12 nucleotides line up with TRBD1. Losses at the gene ends were 3 bases for V and 7 bases for J; bases not matched to a gene: 7. CDR1 is SGHRS, CDR2 YFSETQ, per germline. The CDR3 has 16 residues.

This clone appeared once. The sample holds other DNA sequences that translate to the same CDR3. The chain joins TRBV29-1 to TRBJ2-1; 8 bases are a match to TRBD2. CDR1 is SQVTM and CDR2 is ANQGSEA in the germline V gene. CDR3 size: 15 residues. The junction had 5 bases not matched to a gene; V was cut back by 4 bases and J by 0 bases. CDR3 residues: CSVGSAGGSYNEQFF. The CDR3, as DNA: TGCAGCGTTGGCTCTGCGGGAGGCTCCTACAATGAGCAGTTCTTC.

The rearrangement uses TRBV15 and TRBJ2-1, with 8 bases fitting TRBD2. The junction had 12 bases not matched to a gene; V was cut back by 2 bases and J by 9 bases. CDR3 size: 16 residues. Germline lookup yields CDR1 LNHNV and CDR2 YYDKDF (reference sequence). The CDR3 spells CATSRPLGLDYREQFF. The CDR3 nucleotides read TGTGCCACCAGCAGACCCTTGGGACTAGACTACCGTGAGCAGTTCTTC.

This chain connects TRBV7-2 to TRBJ1-5, with TRBD1 as a possible D gene (5 bases). The germline CDR1 and CDR2 sequences are SGHTA and FQGNSA. The V and J ends lost 5 bases and 4 bases respectively, with 12 bases between them. This CDR3 region has 14 residues. The CDR3: CASSLGTYNQPQHF. The CDR3, as DNA: TGTGCCAGCAGCCTTGGGACCTATAATCAGCCCCAGCATTTT.

This chain uses TRBV9 with TRBJ2-1, with 9 bases lining up with TRBD1. CDR3 size: 17 residues. Germline V gives CDR1 SGDLS, CDR2 YYNGEE. Trimming removed 3 bases from V and 5 bases from J; junction bases left unmatched: 12. CDR3 nucleotide sequence: TGTGCCAGCAGCGATAACCGGGACAGGGTGCGAGACAATGAGCAGTTCTTC. Amino acids: CASSDNRDRVRDNEQFF.